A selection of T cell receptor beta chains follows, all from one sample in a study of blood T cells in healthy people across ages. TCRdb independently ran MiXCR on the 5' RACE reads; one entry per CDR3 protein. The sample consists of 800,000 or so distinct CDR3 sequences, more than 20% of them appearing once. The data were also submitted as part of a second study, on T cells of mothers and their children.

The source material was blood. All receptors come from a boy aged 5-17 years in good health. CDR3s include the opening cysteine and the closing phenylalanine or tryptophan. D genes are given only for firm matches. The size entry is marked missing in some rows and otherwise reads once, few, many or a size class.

CDR3 DNA: TGTGCCATCAGTGAGAGGTTCCAGGGGGCGTCAGAGCAGTACTTC; CDR3 protein: CAISERFQGASEQYF; clone size: few; D gene: TRBD1; V gene: TRBV10-3; J gene: TRBJ2-7
CDR3 DNA: TGTGCCAGCTCAGGAAGACTAGCGGGAGAAAATGAGCAGTTCTTC; CDR3 protein: CASSGRLAGENEQFF; clone size: .; D gene: TRBD2; V gene: TRBV18; J gene: TRBJ2-1
CDR3 DNA: TGCAGTGCTAGCATCGGGGGAAAGCAGTTCTTC; CDR3 protein: CSASIGGKQFF; clone size: .; D gene: .; V gene: TRBV20-1; J gene: TRBJ2-1
CDR3 DNA: TGCAGTGCTAGCGCTACTTCAAACATTCAGTACTTC; CDR3 protein: CSASATSNIQYF; clone size: .; D gene: .; V gene: TRBV20-1; J gene: TRBJ2-4
CDR3 DNA: TGTGCCACACGAGGGGGCGCCAGTATGACAGATACGCAGTATTTT; CDR3 protein: CATRGGASMTDTQYF; clone size: .; D gene: TRBD1; V gene: TRBV5-6; J gene: TRBJ2-3
CDR3 DNA: TGCAGCGTTGAAAGGAGGGTCTTGGAGGGAAAGACCCAGTACTTC; CDR3 protein: CSVERRVLEGKTQYF; clone size: many; D gene: .; V gene: TRBV29-1; J gene: TRBJ2-5
CDR3 DNA: TGTGCCAGCAGCTCCAGCAAGGGGACAGGGAAAACAGATACGCAGTATTTT; CDR3 protein: CASSSSKGTGKTDTQYF; clone size: .; D gene: TRBD1; V gene: TRBV7-9; J gene: TRBJ2-3
CDR3 DNA: TGTGCCAGCAGCTTTATGACTAGCGGAAGCACAGATACGCAGTATTTT; CDR3 protein: CASSFMTSGSTDTQYF; clone size: few; D gene: TRBD2; V gene: TRBV7-9; J gene: TRBJ2-3
CDR3 DNA: TGTGCCAGCAGTGCCTATTTGGGGAACGCACCCTACGAGCAGTACTTC; CDR3 protein: CASSAYLGNAPYEQYF; clone size: few; D gene: .; V gene: TRBV6-1; J gene: TRBJ2-7
CDR3 DNA: TGCAGCGTTGAAGGTGATTGGGGGAGGACTGAAGCTTTCTTT; CDR3 protein: CSVEGDWGRTEAFF; clone size: few; D gene: .; V gene: TRBV29-1; J gene: TRBJ1-1
CDR3 DNA: TGCGCCAGCAGCTCTACTAGACTAGACAATGAGCAGTTCTTC; CDR3 protein: CASSSTRLDNEQFF; clone size: few; D gene: .; V gene: TRBV5-1; J gene: TRBJ2-1
CDR3 DNA: TGCGCCAGCAGCCAAGTGGGGGCGCGGGGTGAGCAGTTCTTC; CDR3 protein: CASSQVGARGEQFF; clone size: few; D gene: .; V gene: TRBV4-1; J gene: TRBJ2-1
CDR3 DNA: TGCGCCGGCAGCCAAGATCCTAACGTCAGGCAGCCCCAGCATTTT; CDR3 protein: CAGSQDPNVRQPQHF; clone size: few; D gene: .; V gene: TRBV4-3; J gene: TRBJ1-5
CDR3 DNA: TGTGCCAGCAGCTCACGACAGGGCGGTGTTTACACCGGGGAGCTGTTTTTT; CDR3 protein: CASSSRQGGVYTGELFF; clone size: .; D gene: TRBD1; V gene: TRBV7-9; J gene: TRBJ2-2
CDR3 DNA: TGTGCCATCAGTGGGGCCCCGGACCGTCGGTGGAGGGAGACCCAGTACTTC; CDR3 protein: CAISGAPDRRWRETQYF; clone size: few; D gene: .; V gene: TRBV10-3; J gene: TRBJ2-5
CDR3 DNA: TGCAGCGTCTCGGGACCCAATACGCAGTATTTT; CDR3 protein: CSVSGPNTQYF; clone size: few; D gene: .; V gene: TRBV29-1; J gene: TRBJ2-3
CDR3 DNA: TGTGCCAGCAGCCGCCCTGGGGGGGGGACCTACGAGCAGTACTTC; CDR3 protein: CASSRPGGGTYEQYF; clone size: few; D gene: TRBD2; V gene: TRBV5-4; J gene: TRBJ2-7
CDR3 DNA: TGTGCCAGCAGCATAGGACAGGTTGAAGCTTTCTTT; CDR3 protein: CASSIGQVEAFF; clone size: many; D gene: TRBD1; V gene: TRBV2; J gene: TRBJ1-1
CDR3 DNA: TGTGCCAGCAGCCTAGTCGCCTATGAGAGGGGGGCATCGTACAATGAGCAGTTCTTC; CDR3 protein: CASSLVAYERGASYNEQFF; clone size: few; D gene: .; V gene: TRBV11-2; J gene: TRBJ2-1
CDR3 DNA: TGTGCCAGCGGGGGGCCATACAATGAGCAGTTCTTC; CDR3 protein: CASGGPYNEQFF; clone size: .; D gene: .; V gene: TRBV27; J gene: TRBJ2-1
CDR3 DNA: TGTGCCAGCCACAGGACCATGGACATTCAGTACTTC; CDR3 protein: CASHRTMDIQYF; clone size: .; D gene: .; V gene: TRBV28; J gene: TRBJ2-4
CDR3 DNA: TGTGTCAGCAGTTACTCAACCCGACGGGGAGCTGGGGCCAACGTCCTGACTTTC; CDR3 protein: CVSSYSTRRGAGANVLTF; clone size: few; D gene: .; V gene: TRBV6-2/TRBV6-3; J gene: TRBJ2-6
CDR3 DNA: TGTGCCAGCAGTTACTCCCACAGGGCTTTTGATGGCTACACCTTC; CDR3 protein: CASSYSHRAFDGYTF; clone size: .; D gene: .; V gene: TRBV6-5; J gene: TRBJ1-2
CDR3 DNA: TGTGCTAGCAGCCGACGAGCGGGACCAGGCTACGAGCAGTACTTC; CDR3 protein: CASSRRAGPGYEQYF; clone size: .; D gene: TRBD2; V gene: TRBV7-7; J gene: TRBJ2-7
CDR3 DNA: TGCGCCAGCAGCTATGGGCTCCGGGACGGGTCCTACGAGCAGTACTTC; CDR3 protein: CASSYGLRDGSYEQYF; clone size: .; D gene: .; V gene: TRBV5-1; J gene: TRBJ2-7
CDR3 DNA: TGCAGCGTAACTAGCTACCCAGACACAGATACGCAGTATTTT; CDR3 protein: CSVTSYPDTDTQYF; clone size: .; D gene: .; V gene: TRBV29-1; J gene: TRBJ2-3
CDR3 DNA: TGCGCCAGCAGCCAAGATTGGGTGATGGGGGAAAAACTGTTTTTT; CDR3 protein: CASSQDWVMGEKLFF; clone size: .; D gene: .; V gene: TRBV4-3; J gene: TRBJ1-4
CDR3 DNA: TGTGCCAGCAGCTTTGTAGCGGGGTACAATGAGCAGTTCTTC; CDR3 protein: CASSFVAGYNEQFF; clone size: .; D gene: TRBD2; V gene: TRBV7-6; J gene: TRBJ2-1
CDR3 DNA: TGCGCCAGCAGCCAGGGCGGGGGGGGAGCAGATACGCAGTATTTT; CDR3 protein: CASSQGGGGADTQYF; clone size: .; D gene: TRBD2; V gene: TRBV4-3; J gene: TRBJ2-3
CDR3 DNA: TGTGCCAGCAGTCCCGGCGGTAATAATGAAAAACTGTTTTTT; CDR3 protein: CASSPGGNNEKLFF; clone size: few; D gene: .; V gene: TRBV28; J gene: TRBJ1-4
CDR3 DNA: TGCGCCAGCAGCCAAGGCTTTAAGATTGGGGCAGATACGCAGTATTTT; CDR3 protein: CASSQGFKIGADTQYF; clone size: .; D gene: .; V gene: TRBV4-3; J gene: TRBJ2-3
CDR3 DNA: TGCGCCAGCACCCAACAAAGTCCAGGGTGGAACACCGGGGAGCTGTTCTTT; CDR3 protein: CASTQQSPGWNTGELFF; clone size: few; D gene: .; V gene: TRBV5-1; J gene: TRBJ2-2
CDR3 DNA: TGCAGCGTTGAAAAAGCGGGGGGGATTAGCTCCTACAATGAGCAGTTCTTC; CDR3 protein: CSVEKAGGISSYNEQFF; clone size: few; D gene: TRBD2; V gene: TRBV29-1; J gene: TRBJ2-1
CDR3 DNA: TGTGCCAGCAGCGTAGCCAGGGGGAACAATGAGCAGTTCTTC; CDR3 protein: CASSVARGNNEQFF; clone size: .; D gene: TRBD1; V gene: TRBV9; J gene: TRBJ2-1